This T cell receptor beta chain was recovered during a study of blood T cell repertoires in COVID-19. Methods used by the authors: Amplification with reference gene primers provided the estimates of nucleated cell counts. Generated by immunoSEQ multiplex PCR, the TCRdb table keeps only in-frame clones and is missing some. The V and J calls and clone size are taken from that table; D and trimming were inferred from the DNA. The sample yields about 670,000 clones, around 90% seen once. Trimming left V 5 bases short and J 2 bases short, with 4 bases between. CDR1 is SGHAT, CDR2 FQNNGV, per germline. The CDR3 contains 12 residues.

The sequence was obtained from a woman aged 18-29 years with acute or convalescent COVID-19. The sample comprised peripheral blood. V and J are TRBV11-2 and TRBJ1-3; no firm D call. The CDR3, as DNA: TGTGCCAGCAGCCCCGCTGGAAACACCATATATTTT. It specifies CASSPAGNTIYF.